This T cell receptor delta chain was profiled in a study of γδ T cells in repeated Plasmodium falciparum infection (dated by TCRdb to about 2021). Broadly, across the study: The natural-infection arm enrolled Malian children exposed to intense seasonal malaria transmission and compared the Malian children with Australian children matched for age and gender. Controlled-infection subjects were sampled at baseline, immediately before selected infections, and 21 days after each infection. In the study, the shaping of the human gammadelta T cell repertoire by repeated Plasmodium falciparum infection was examined using natural infection in Mali and controlled human malaria infection. Four controlled human malaria infections were administered to five malaria-naive U.S. adults over about 630 days by bites from P. falciparum NF54-infected Anopheles stephensi mosquitoes. Malian gammadelta TCR repertoires were analysed cross-sectionally during no-transmission periods and were analysed longitudinally across acute febrile malaria episodes.

Findings and caveats that apply to the study as a whole: Generalizability was limited because the Malian cohort came from a small rural village made up predominantly of one ethnic group. The controlled-infection cohort was small, limiting analysis of inter-individual variability in gammadelta T cell responses.

Receptor libraries were prepared by multiplex PCR. The data were produced on an Illumina MiSeq. Every sorted gammadelta T cell sample had both its TCR gamma (TRG) and TCR delta (TRD) chains sequenced. Under the source paper's analysis protocol: Repertoire analyses included clonotype tree plots, accumulated frequency of the top 20 clonotypes, diversity index (DI) and D75 metrics. The public reads were reprocessed by TCRdb using CATT, and rows of matching DNA were later combined. Clone size and V and J calls follow TCRdb, not the original study. The sample records roughly 90,000 delta-chain clones, 0.98% of which are singletons. The ten biggest clones cover around a tenth of the sample. For this clone: Which antigen it targets is not known. The TCRdb protein, from a much larger clone, departs from this DNA's translation at residue 8, likely by read error; the protein shown derives from the DNA.

The sequenced sample consisted of gamma-delta T cells from blood. The sequence derives from a pool of human donors (malaria-infected and uninfected, not separated).

The sequenced DNA is TGTGCTCTTGGGGCGTGGGGGTGCCCCCCGGCACTGGGGGACACCGATAAACTCATCTTT. Its coded protein is CALGAWGCPPALGDTDKLIF. Recombination linked TRDV1 to TRDJ1; 8 central bases correspond to TRDD3. No J gene is reported in TCRdb; it was inferred here by comparing the DNA with germline. The germline V and J ends show losses of 4 bases and 0 bases respectively, and no gene match explains 19 bases of the junction. Sequences TSWWSYY (CDR1) and QGS (CDR2) are obtained from the germline V gene. The CDR3 covers 20 residues, taking in both the cysteine and the phenylalanine. The sequence is cut down to CDR3 DNA, 60 bases in frame from base 1.